These 20 T cell receptor beta chains were sequenced from one sample in a study of beta chain features in type 1 diabetes. As every portion of the isolated RNA was reverse transcribed, the sequencing read expressed TCRB transcripts. The assay was immunoSEQ multiplex PCR, and TCRdb's table has in-frame clones only and misses some. The sample has some 150,000 clones, just over 9% seen once. The sequenced material came from central memory CD4+ T cells from blood. The receptors stem from a man aged 18 to 30 in good health.

The chain links TRBV5-1 to TRBJ2-1; 10 bases fit TRBD2. Germline CDR1 SGHRS, CDR2 YFSETQ. After removal of 0 bases from V and 6 bases from J, the junction contained 9 bases not matched to a gene. The CDR3 is made up of 17 amino acids. CDR3 loop: CASSLVQLAGLPNEQFF. DNA of the CDR3: TGCGCCAGCAGCTTGGTCCAACTAGCGGGGCTACCCAATGAGCAGTTCTTC.

V is TRBV7-9 and J is TRBJ2-1; possible D gene TRBD2, 5 bases. Germline CDR1 and CDR2: SEHNR and FQNEAQ (reference sequence). The V end lost 1 base, the J end lost 1 base, and 11 bases lay between the germline ends. The CDR3 runs to 16 residues. The CDR3 DNA reads as TGTGCCAGCAGCTTAGGAAACAGCGGATCCTACAATGAGCAGTTCTTC. This gives the protein CASSLGNSGSYNEQFF.

The rearrangement uses TRBV10-3 and TRBJ1-5; weak D call: TRBD1 (5 bases). V lost 3 bases and J 1 base, leaving 7 bases between the germline ends. This CDR3 contains 14 residues. Per the germline V gene, CDR1 is ENHRY and CDR2 is SYGVKD. DNA of the CDR3: TGTGCCATCAGTGATTGGGGCAGCAATCAGCCCCAGCATTTT. Its translation: CAISDWGSNQPQHF.

Only a few counts were recorded for this clone. The rearrangement uses TRBV10-3 and TRBJ2-5; 10 nucleotides align to TRBD1. The CDR3 sequence is 14 residues long. Germline V lookup: CDR1 ENHRY, CDR2 SYGVKD. The V and J ends lost 7 bases and 4 bases, in that order; junction bases with no gene match: 6. CDR3: CAIKDGQGGETQYF. For the CDR3, the DNA is TGTGCCATCAAGGACGGACAGGGGGGAGAGACCCAGTACTTC.

The chain employs TRBV7-2 and TRBJ2-1, with 8 bases lining up with TRBD2. This CDR3 has 15 residues. CDR1 is SGHTA and CDR2 is FQGNSA in the germline V gene. The V and J ends lost 1 base and 9 bases, in that order; junction bases with no gene match: 8. This CDR3 reads CASSLDYRGGSEQFF. DNA for the CDR3: TGTGCCAGCAGCTTAGATTATCGGGGGGGAAGTGAGCAGTTCTTC. Looking up the rest from reference TRBV7-2 and TRBJ2-1 gives the full variable domain: GAGVSQSPSNKVTEKGKDVELRCDPISGHTALYWYRQSLGQGLEFLIYFQGNSAPDKSGLPSDRFSAERTGGSVSTLTIQRTQQEDSAVYLCASSLDYRGGSEQFFGPGTRLTVL.

This rearrangement joins TRBV27 to TRBJ2-3; D is perhaps TRBD1 (6 bases). V lost 6 bases to trimming and J lost 0 bases, with 16 bases between them. Germline V gene lookup returns CDR1 MNHEY and CDR2 SMNVEV (reference sequence). The CDR3 runs to 16 residues. CDR3 sequence (DNA): TGTGCCAGCAGCGTCCTTTTACAGGGAAGCACAGATACGCAGTATTTT. This codes for CASSVLLQGSTDTQYF.

The table lists this clone with a few counts. The chain employs TRBV30 and TRBJ1-2, with 7 positions matching TRBD1. This CDR3 region has 14 residues. The junction had 4 bases not matched to a gene; V was cut back by 3 bases and J by 0 bases. Germline V lookup: CDR1 GTSNPN, CDR2 SVGIG (reference sequence). CDR3 protein: CAWSAGTANYGYTF. The DNA of the CDR3 is TGTGCCTGGAGCGCAGGGACAGCTAACTATGGCTACACCTTC.

The sample holds a few counts of this clone. The junction departs from germline at one end; a sequencing error may be responsible. The rearrangement uses TRBV27 and TRBJ1-5, with 9 bases lining up with TRBD1. This CDR3 contains 14 residues. Germline V gene sequence: CDR1 MNHEY, CDR2 SMNVEV (reference sequence). In nucleotides, the CDR3 is TGTGCCAGCAGTCAAACAGGGGGCAAGCAGCCCCAGCATTTT. Translated: CASSQTGGKQPQHF.

This clone has only a few counts. The identical CDR3 is also encoded by other nucleotide sequences in the sample. The DNA for the CDR3 is TGTGCCAGCAGTTCGGGACTAGCAGCAGATACGCAGTATTTT. Protein: CASSSGLAADTQYF. The rearrangement uses TRBV28 and TRBJ2-3; 9 positions agree with TRBD2. Germline CDR1 and CDR2: MDHEN and SYDVKM. The CDR3 totals 14 residues. The junction had 3 bases not matched to a gene; V was cut back by 4 bases and J by 4 bases.

The V call is TRBV9, the J call TRBJ1-5; 7 bases align to TRBD1. The germline CDR1 and CDR2 sequences are SGDLS and YYNGEE. The CDR3 contains 13 residues. V dropped 4 bases and J dropped 4; count of bases not matched to a gene: 2. As DNA, the CDR3 is TGTGCCAGCAGCCGGGACAGTAATCAGCCCCAGCATTTT. As protein: CASSRDSNQPQHF.

This chain uses TRBV25-1 with TRBJ2-7, with unresolved D. The CDR3 covers 16 residues. Germline V gene sequence: CDR1 MGHDK, CDR2 SYGVNS. The germline V and J ends were trimmed by 5 bases and 0 bases, with 17 bases remaining between them. CDR3 protein: CASSPSIGFASYEQYF. The CDR3 DNA follows: TGTGCCAGCAGTCCCTCTATTGGTTTTGCCTCCTACGAGCAGTACTTC.

The sample holds a few counts of this clone. V is TRBV18 and J is TRBJ2-7; the match to TRBD1 covers 9 bases. Germline values: CDR1 KGHSH, CDR2 LQKENI. The CDR3 contains 15 residues. The ends lost 5 bases at V and 3 bases at J; junction bases unmatched: 8. Written as DNA, the CDR3 is TGTGCCAGCTCATCACTACAGGGGGCCTACTACGAGCAGTACTTC. It yields the protein CASSSLQGAYYEQYF.

This clone appeared a few times. The chain recombines TRBV19 with TRBJ1-6; possible D gene TRBD1, 5 bases. The CDR3 has 15 amino acids. Trimming removed 5 bases at V and 8 bases at J, with 16 bases between. The V gene's germline CDR1 is LNHDA and CDR2 SQIVND (reference sequence). CDR3 region: CASSWDLKLYSPLHF. The CDR3 region has the DNA TGTGCCAGTAGTTGGGACTTAAAACTTTATTCACCCCTCCACTTT. Complete variable domain (other parts from reference TRBV19 and TRBJ1-6): DGGITQSPKYLFRKEGQNVTLSCEQNLNHDAMYWYRQDPGQGLRLIYYSQIVNDFQKGDIAEGYSVSREKKESFPLTVTSAQKNPTAFYLCASSWDLKLYSPLHFGNGTRLTVT.

The chain couples TRBV2 to TRBJ1-2; 10 positions agree with TRBD1. The junction had 6 bases not matched to a gene; V was cut back by 8 bases and J by 3 bases. Per germline, CDR1 SNHLY and CDR2 FYNNEI. The CDR3 has 14 amino acids. The CDR3 coding sequence is TGTGCCAGCGAAAGAGGACAGGGGGACTATGGCTACACCTTC. Protein product: CASERGQGDYGYTF.

This clone has only a few counts. The J gene is TRBJ1-4, the V gene TRBV30; TRBD1 is a possible D gene (6 bases). Trimming removed 3 bases from V and 5 bases from J, with 16 bases in between. The CDR3 is 15 residues long. Germline V gives CDR1 GTSNPN, CDR2 SVGIG (reference sequence). CDR3 sequence reads: CAWRNVGHLNEKLFF. CDR3 nucleotides: TGTGCCTGGAGAAATGTGGGACACCTGAATGAAAAACTGTTTTTT. Full variable domain (rest looked up from reference TRBV30 and TRBJ1-4): SQTIHQWPATLVQPVGSPLSLECTVEGTSNPNLYWYRQAAGRGLQLLFYSVGIGQISSEVPQNLSASRPQDRQFILSSKKLLLSDSGFYLCAWRNVGHLNEKLFFGSGTQLSVL.

The V and J genes are TRBV4-3 and TRBJ2-5; TRBD2 matches 12 bases. Germline V CDR1 and CDR2: LGHNA, YSLEER. The length of the CDR3 is 15 residues. V lost 4 bases, J lost 5 bases, and 5 bases stayed unmatched. CDR3 residues: CASSPLAGGLETQYF. CDR3 bases: TGCGCCAGCAGCCCCCTAGCGGGGGGGCTTGAGACCCAGTACTTC.

This clone was detected only a few times. The rearrangement joins TRBV7-9 to TRBJ1-4; maybe TRBD1 (5 bases). The ends were cut back, 6 bases at V and 4 bases at J, with 15 bases in the middle. Germline V gene data show CDR1 as SEHNR and CDR2 as FQNEAQ (reference sequence). The CDR3 runs to 15 residues. CDR3 sequence reads: CASSGTLGLNEKLFF. The CDR3 nucleotides read TGTGCCAGCAGTGGGACTTTAGGCCTTAATGAAAAACTGTTTTTT.

This clone was observed a handful of times. This chain connects TRBV30 to TRBJ2-7, with 9 bases fitting TRBD1. Per the germline V gene, CDR1 is GTSNPN and CDR2 is SVGIG (reference sequence). The CDR3 runs 13 residues. The ends lost 5 bases at V and 2 bases at J; junction bases unmatched: 4. The CDR3 spells CAWSQGAAYEQYF. The DNA of the CDR3 is TGTGCCTGGTCACAGGGGGCGGCCTACGAGCAGTACTTC.

The chain is built from TRBV15 and TRBJ1-5; 8 bases map to TRBD1. The CDR3 has 16 residues. CDR1 and CDR2 (germline): LNHNV, YYDKDF (reference sequence). V trimming: 1 base; J trimming: 4 bases; junction bases outside the gene matches: 6. CDR3 protein: CATSRGQGMVNQPQHF. CDR3 nucleotide sequence: TGTGCCACCAGCAGAGGACAGGGGATGGTGAATCAGCCCCAGCATTTT.

This clone was observed a few times. The chain employs TRBV5-7 and TRBJ2-2; TRBD1 aligns across 8 bases. TRBV5-7 is reported as an ORF; its role is uncertain. CDR3 length: 18 residues. V lost 3 bases and J lost 2; bases outside the gene matches: 12. CDR3 DNA: TGTGCCAGCAGCTCCATTTGTTCGGGACAGGACAACACCGGGGAGCTGTTTTTT. Translated: CASSSICSGQDNTGELFF.